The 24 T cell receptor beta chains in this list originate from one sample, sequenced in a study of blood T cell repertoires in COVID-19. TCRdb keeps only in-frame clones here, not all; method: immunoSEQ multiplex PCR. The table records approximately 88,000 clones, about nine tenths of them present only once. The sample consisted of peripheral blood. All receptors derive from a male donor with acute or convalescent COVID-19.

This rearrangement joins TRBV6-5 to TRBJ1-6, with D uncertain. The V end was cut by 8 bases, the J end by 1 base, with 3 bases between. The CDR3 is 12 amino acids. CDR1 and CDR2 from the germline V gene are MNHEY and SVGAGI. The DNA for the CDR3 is TGTGCCAGCCTGTCCTATAATTCACCCCTCCACTTT. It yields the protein CASLSYNSPLHF.

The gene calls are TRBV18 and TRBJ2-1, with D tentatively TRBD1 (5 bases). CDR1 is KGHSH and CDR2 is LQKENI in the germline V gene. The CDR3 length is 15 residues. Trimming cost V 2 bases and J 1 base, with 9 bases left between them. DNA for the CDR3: TGTGCCAGCTCACCAGGGGCCAGTTCCTACAATGAGCAGTTCTTC. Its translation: CASSPGASSYNEQFF.

Here the CDR3 reads CASNSPSDTQYF. In DNA, the CDR3 is TGCGCCAGCAACTCCCCCTCAGATACGCAGTATTTT. The chain couples TRBV5-1 to TRBJ2-3; D call uncertain. The V end was cut by 6 bases, the J end by 4 bases, with 9 bases between. The CDR3 is made up of 12 amino acids. Germline V gene lookup returns CDR1 SGHRS and CDR2 YFSETQ.

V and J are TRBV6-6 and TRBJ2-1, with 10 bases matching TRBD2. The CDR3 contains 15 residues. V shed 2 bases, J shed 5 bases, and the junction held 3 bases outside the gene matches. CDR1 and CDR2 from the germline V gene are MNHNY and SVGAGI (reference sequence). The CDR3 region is CASSYQRGGDNEQFF. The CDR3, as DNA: TGTGCCAGCAGTTACCAGCGGGGGGGAGACAATGAGCAGTTCTTC.

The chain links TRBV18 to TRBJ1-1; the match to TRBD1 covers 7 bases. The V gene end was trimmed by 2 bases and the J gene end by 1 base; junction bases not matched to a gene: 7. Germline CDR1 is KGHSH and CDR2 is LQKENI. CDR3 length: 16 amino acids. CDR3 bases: TGTGCCAGCTCACCAAATCACAGGGGAGGGAACACTGAAGCTTTCTTT. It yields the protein CASSPNHRGGNTEAFF.

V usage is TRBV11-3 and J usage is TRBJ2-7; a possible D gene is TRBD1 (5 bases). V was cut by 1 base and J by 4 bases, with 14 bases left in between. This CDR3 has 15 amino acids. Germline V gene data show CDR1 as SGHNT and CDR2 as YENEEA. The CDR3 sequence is CASSLALDRYYEQYF. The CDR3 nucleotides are TGTGCCAGCAGCTTAGCGTTAGACAGATATTACGAGCAGTACTTC.

CDR3 amino acids: CASSLASSGTSYEQYF. In nucleotides, the CDR3 is TGTGCCAGCAGCTTGGCGTCTAGCGGAACCTCCTACGAGCAGTACTTC. V usage is TRBV5-4 and J usage is TRBJ2-7; 7 positions match TRBD2. The V gene's germline CDR1 is SGHNT and CDR2 YYREEE (reference sequence). The CDR3 has 16 amino acids. V lost 0 bases, J lost 0 bases, and 6 bases stayed unmatched. The complete variable domain, with remaining parts taken from reference TRBV5-4 and TRBJ2-7, reads ETGVTQSPTHLIKTRGQQVTLRCSSQSGHNTVSWYQQALGQGPQFIFQYYREEENGRGNFPPRFSGLQFPNYSSELNVNALELDDSALYLCASSLASSGTSYEQYFGPGTRLTVT.

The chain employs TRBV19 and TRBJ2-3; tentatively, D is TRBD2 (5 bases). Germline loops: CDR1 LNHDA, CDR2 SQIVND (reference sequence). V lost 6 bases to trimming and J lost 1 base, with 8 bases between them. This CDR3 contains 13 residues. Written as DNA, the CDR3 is TGTGCCAGTAGAAGGGAGCGCACAGATACGCAGTATTTT. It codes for CASRRERTDTQYF.

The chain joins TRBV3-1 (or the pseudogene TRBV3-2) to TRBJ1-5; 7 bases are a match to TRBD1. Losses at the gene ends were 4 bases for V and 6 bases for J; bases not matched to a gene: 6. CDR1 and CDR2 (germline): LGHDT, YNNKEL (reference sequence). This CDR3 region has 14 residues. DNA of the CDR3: TGTGCCAGCAGCCTAAGCGCAGGGGGTCAGCCCCAGCATTTT. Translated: CASSLSAGGQPQHF.

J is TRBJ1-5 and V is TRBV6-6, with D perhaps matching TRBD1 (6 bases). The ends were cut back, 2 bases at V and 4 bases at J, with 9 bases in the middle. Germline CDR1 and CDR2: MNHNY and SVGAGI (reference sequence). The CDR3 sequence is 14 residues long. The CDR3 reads CASSYIQGNQPQHF. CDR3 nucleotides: TGTGCCAGCAGTTACATTCAGGGGAATCAGCCCCAGCATTTT.

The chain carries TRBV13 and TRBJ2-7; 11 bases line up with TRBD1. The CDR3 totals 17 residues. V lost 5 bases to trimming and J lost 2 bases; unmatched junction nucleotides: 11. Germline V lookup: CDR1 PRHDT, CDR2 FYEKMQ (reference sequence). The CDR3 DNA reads TGTGCCAGCAGCACCGGGACAGGGGGGCCTAGGGCCTACGAGCAGTACTTC. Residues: CASSTGTGGPRAYEQYF.

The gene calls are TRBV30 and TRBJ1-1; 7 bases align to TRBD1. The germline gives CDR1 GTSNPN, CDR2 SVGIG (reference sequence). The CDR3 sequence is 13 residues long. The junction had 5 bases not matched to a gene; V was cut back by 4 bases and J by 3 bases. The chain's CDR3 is CAWNRGPDTEAFF. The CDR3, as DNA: TGTGCCTGGAATAGGGGGCCGGACACTGAAGCTTTCTTT. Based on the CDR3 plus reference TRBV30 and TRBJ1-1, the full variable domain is SQTIHQWPATLVQPVGSPLSLECTVEGTSNPNLYWYRQAAGRGLQLLFYSVGIGQISSEVPQNLSASRPQDRQFILSSKKLLLSDSGFYLCAWNRGPDTEAFFGQGTRLTVV.

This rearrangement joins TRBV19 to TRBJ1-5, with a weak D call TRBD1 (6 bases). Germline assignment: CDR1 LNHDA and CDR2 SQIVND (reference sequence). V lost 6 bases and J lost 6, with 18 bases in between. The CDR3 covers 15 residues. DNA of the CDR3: TGTGCCAGTAGCCGACTCTCAGGGGCCGGTCAGCCCCAGCATTTT. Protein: CASSRLSGAGQPQHF.

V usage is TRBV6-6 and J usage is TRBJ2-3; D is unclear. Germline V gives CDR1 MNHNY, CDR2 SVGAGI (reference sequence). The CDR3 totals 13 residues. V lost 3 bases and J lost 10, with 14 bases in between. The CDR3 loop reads CASSYDSNKPQYF. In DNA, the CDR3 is TGTGCCAGCAGTTATGACTCAAACAAACCGCAGTATTTT.

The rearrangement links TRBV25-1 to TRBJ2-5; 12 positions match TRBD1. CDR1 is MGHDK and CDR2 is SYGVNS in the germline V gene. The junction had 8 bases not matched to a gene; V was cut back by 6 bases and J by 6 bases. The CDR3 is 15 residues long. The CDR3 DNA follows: TGTGCCAGCAGATTGGGACAGGGGGCCGGGAAGACCCAGTACTTC. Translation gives CASRLGQGAGKTQYF.

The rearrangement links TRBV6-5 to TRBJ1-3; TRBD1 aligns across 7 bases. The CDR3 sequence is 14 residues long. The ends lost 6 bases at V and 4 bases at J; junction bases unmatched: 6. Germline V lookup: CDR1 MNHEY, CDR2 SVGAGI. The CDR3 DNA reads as TGTGCCAGCAGGGAGACAGGGAACGGAAACACCATATATTTT. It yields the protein CASRETGNGNTIYF.

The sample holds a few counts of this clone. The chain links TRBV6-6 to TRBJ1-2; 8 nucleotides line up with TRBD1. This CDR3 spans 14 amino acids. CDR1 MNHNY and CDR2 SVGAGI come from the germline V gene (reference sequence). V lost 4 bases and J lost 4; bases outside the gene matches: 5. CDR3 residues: CASSSSQGAYGYTF. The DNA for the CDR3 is TGTGCCAGCAGTTCCTCCCAGGGGGCCTATGGCTACACCTTC.

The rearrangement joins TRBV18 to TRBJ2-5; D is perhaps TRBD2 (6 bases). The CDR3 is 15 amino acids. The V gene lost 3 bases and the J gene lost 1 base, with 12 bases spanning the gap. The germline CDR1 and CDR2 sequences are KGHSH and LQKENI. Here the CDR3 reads CASSPEAGSQETQYF. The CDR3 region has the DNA TGTGCCAGCTCACCGGAGGCGGGGAGCCAAGAGACCCAGTACTTC.

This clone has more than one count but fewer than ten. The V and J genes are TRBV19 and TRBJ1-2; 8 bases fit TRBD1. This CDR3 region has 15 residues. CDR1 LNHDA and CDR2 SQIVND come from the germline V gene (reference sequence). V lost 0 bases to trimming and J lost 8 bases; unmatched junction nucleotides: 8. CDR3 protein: CASSIDPFPGGGYTF. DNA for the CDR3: TGTGCCAGTAGTATAGATCCCTTCCCAGGGGGCGGCTACACCTTC.

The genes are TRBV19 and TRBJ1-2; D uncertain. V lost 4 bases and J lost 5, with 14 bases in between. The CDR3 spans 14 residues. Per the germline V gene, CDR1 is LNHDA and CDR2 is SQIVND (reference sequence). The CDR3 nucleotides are TGTGCCAGTAGTACCGTGCGGGCTGATTATGGCTACACCTTC. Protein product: CASSTVRADYGYTF.

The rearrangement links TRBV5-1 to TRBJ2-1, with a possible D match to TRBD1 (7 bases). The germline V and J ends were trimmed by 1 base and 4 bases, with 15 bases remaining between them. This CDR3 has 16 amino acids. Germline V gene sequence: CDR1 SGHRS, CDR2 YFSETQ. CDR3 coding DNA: TGCGCCAGCAGCTTGACCCCAGGGGGGCAGTACAATGAGCAGTTCTTC. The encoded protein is CASSLTPGGQYNEQFF.

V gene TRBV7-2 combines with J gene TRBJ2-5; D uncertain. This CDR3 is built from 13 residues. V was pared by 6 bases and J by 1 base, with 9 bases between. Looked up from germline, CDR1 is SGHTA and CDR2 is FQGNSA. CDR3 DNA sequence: TGTGCCAGCAGACCTAGTTCCCAAGAGACCCAGTACTTC. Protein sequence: CASRPSSQETQYF.

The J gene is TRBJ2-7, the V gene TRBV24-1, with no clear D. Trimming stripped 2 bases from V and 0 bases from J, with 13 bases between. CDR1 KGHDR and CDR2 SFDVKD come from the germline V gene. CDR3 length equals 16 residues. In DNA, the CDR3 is TGTGCCACCAGTGATTCACAAAGACGGAGCTCCTACGAGCAGTACTTC. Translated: CATSDSQRRSSYEQYF.

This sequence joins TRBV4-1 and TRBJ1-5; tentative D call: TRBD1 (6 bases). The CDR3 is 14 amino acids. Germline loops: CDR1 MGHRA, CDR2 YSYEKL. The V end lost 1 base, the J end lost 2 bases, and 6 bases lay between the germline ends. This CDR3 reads CASSQAGGNQPQHF. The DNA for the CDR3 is TGCGCCAGCAGCCAAGCAGGGGGCAATCAGCCCCAGCATTTT.